Below, 18 T cell receptor beta chains from the same sample are listed, as sequenced in a study of cytomegalovirus exposure and HLA in healthy donors. In the PCR, 60 Vbeta and 13 Jbeta primers were used. Generated by immunoSEQ multiplex PCR, the TCRdb table keeps only in-frame clones and is missing some. Of 150,000 or so clones listed, roughly 77% are singletons. Sequencing was carried out using PBMCs. These receptors came from a man in his forties in good health and CMV-seronegative.

With respect to this clone: At one of its ends the junction is not consistent with the germline gene, which may arise from a read error. The chain links TRBV19 to TRBJ1-2; D might be TRBD1 (5 bases). This CDR3 has 13 amino acids. CDR1 and CDR2 from the germline V gene are LNHDA and SQIVND (reference sequence). The CDR3 DNA sequence: TGTGCCAGTCAATCCCACAAAGGGGATGGCTACCCCTTC. Translating gives CASQSHKGDGYPF.

This clone was found a few times. The chain combines TRBV6-6 with TRBJ1-4; 9 bases are a match to TRBD1. CDR1 is MNHNY, CDR2 SVGAGI, per germline (reference sequence). The V segment lost 6 bases and the J segment 6 bases; nucleotides outside the gene matches: 8. The CDR3 has 15 residues. The CDR3 DNA follows: TGTGCCAGCAGCCTATCGACAGGGGGAGATGAAAAACTGTTTTTT. Encoded protein: CASSLSTGGDEKLFF.

The genes are TRBV7-8 and TRBJ2-3; TRBD2 agrees at 7 bases. Germline lookup yields CDR1 SGHVS and CDR2 FQNEAQ. The CDR3 is 17 amino acids. Trimming removed 4 bases from V and 1 base from J; junction bases left unmatched: 11. In DNA form, the CDR3 reads TGTGCCAGCAGCTCTAGAGGGCGGGGGTCTGGCACAGATACGCAGTATTTT. Protein sequence: CASSSRGRGSGTDTQYF.

This clone came up a few times. The CDR3 bases are TGTGCCAGCAGCACGACAGGGTCCGGCGGAAACACCATATATTTT. It translates to CASSTTGSGGNTIYF. This chain uses TRBV5-4 with TRBJ1-3; 7 nucleotides match TRBD1. V shed 4 bases, J shed 4 bases, and the junction held 8 bases outside the gene matches. This CDR3 spans 15 amino acids. Germline V gene lookup returns CDR1 SGHNT and CDR2 YYREEE (reference sequence).

This chain connects TRBV7-6 to TRBJ2-5; 11 positions agree with TRBD2. In germline, CDR1 is SGHVS, CDR2 FNYEAQ. The CDR3 runs 19 residues. The V and J ends lost 6 bases and 1 base, in that order; junction bases with no gene match: 16. The DNA of the CDR3 is TGTGCCAGCAGTTCACGTTATCTAGCGGGGGGCCGAAGCCAAGAGACCCAGTACTTC. It encodes CASSSRYLAGGRSQETQYF.

The V call is TRBV20-1, the J call TRBJ1-2, with D perhaps TRBD1 (5 bases). Trimming shortened V by 5 bases and J by 8 bases, and 12 bases separated the two germline ends. This CDR3 is built from 11 residues. In germline, CDR1 is DFQATT, CDR2 SNEGSKA (reference sequence). DNA for the CDR3: TGCAGTGCTCCAGGGATAGAAGGCTACACCTTC. Translation: CSAPGIEGYTF.

There are a few counts of this clone. The chain links TRBV2 to TRBJ2-1; possible D gene TRBD2, 7 bases. Germline assignment: CDR1 SNHLY and CDR2 FYNNEI. V shed 6 bases and J shed 7 bases, with 25 bases lying between them. The CDR3 contains 17 residues. The CDR3 here is CASSQSLGGRGGNEQFF. CDR3 DNA sequence: TGTGCCAGCAGCCAATCCCTGGGGGGGCGGGGTGGTAATGAGCAGTTCTTC.

The rearrangement joins TRBV11-1 to TRBJ2-6, with 14 nucleotides matching TRBD2. The CDR3 sequence is 19 residues long. V trimming: 2 bases; J trimming: 0 bases; junction bases outside the gene matches: 3. The V gene's germline CDR1 is SGHAT and CDR2 FQDESV (reference sequence). The CDR3 region has the DNA TGTGCCAGCAGCTTAAGACTAGCGGGGGGGAGCTCTGGGGCCAACGTCCTGACTTTC. Its translation: CASSLRLAGGSSGANVLTF.

This chain joins TRBV5-6 and TRBJ2-5; D is unclear. CDR3 length: 11 amino acids. Germline CDR1 and CDR2: SGHDT and YYEEEE. The V end was cut by 4 bases, the J end by 5 bases, with 6 bases between. The CDR3: CASSTRETQYF. For the CDR3, the DNA is TGTGCCAGCAGCACCCGGGAGACCCAGTACTTC. Full variable domain (remainder filled in from reference TRBV5-6 and TRBJ2-5): DAGVTQSPTHLIKTRGQQVTLRCSPKSGHDTVSWYQQALGQGPQFIFQYYEEEERQRGNFPDRFSGHQFPNYSSELNVNALLLGDSALYLCASSTRETQYFGPGTRLLVL.

J is TRBJ2-7 and V is TRBV6-5, with TRBD2 matching 8 bases. With V trimmed by 6 bases and J by 2 bases, 0 bases remained unmatched. This CDR3 spans 12 amino acids. CDR1 is MNHEY and CDR2 is SVGAGI in the germline V gene. CDR3 residues: CASRGLAYEQYF. The CDR3 DNA follows: TGTGCCAGCAGGGGACTAGCCTACGAGCAGTACTTC.

This sequence joins TRBV18 and TRBJ1-2, with D tentatively TRBD1 (5 bases). Germline V gene sequence: CDR1 KGHSH, CDR2 LQKENI. Trimming removed 6 bases at V and 0 bases at J, with 17 bases between. The CDR3 extends over 16 amino acids. The CDR3 bases are TGTGCCAGCTCGCCCCCCGGGGGGGTTTCTAACTATGGCTACACCTTC. Protein product: CASSPPGGVSNYGYTF.

The sample holds one count of this clone. The chain uses TRBV7-6 and TRBJ2-3; perhaps TRBD2 as D (5 bases). Per germline, CDR1 SGHVS and CDR2 FNYEAQ. The CDR3 runs 12 residues. The germline V and J ends were trimmed by 5 bases and 5 bases, with 8 bases remaining between them. Here the CDR3 reads CASSPEGDTQYF. CDR3 sequence (DNA): TGTGCCAGCAGCCCTGAGGGAGATACGCAGTATTTT.

The chain recombines TRBV7-8 with TRBJ2-1, with 11 nucleotides matching TRBD2. Germline lookup yields CDR1 SGHVS and CDR2 FQNEAQ. The length of the CDR3 is 19 residues. Losses at the gene ends were 5 bases for V and 0 bases for J; bases not matched to a gene: 12. CDR3 in amino acids: CASSHGTSGGPISYNEQFF. The CDR3 region has the DNA TGTGCCAGCAGCCACGGCACTAGCGGGGGCCCAATCTCCTACAATGAGCAGTTCTTC.

The gene calls are TRBV5-1 and TRBJ1-1; possible D gene TRBD1, 5 bases. V was trimmed by 4 bases and J by 6 bases, leaving 10 bases between them. Germline V gene sequence: CDR1 SGHRS, CDR2 YFSETQ. The CDR3 extends over 12 amino acids. CDR3: CASSLTGSEAFF. The CDR3 DNA follows: TGCGCCAGCAGCCTAACAGGATCTGAAGCTTTCTTT. The entire variable domain, with the rest obtained from reference TRBV5-1 and TRBJ1-1, is as follows: KAGVTQTPRYLIKTRGQQVTLSCSPISGHRSVSWYQQTPGQGLQFLFEYFSETQRNKGNFPGRFSGRQFSNSRSEMNVSTLELGDSALYLCASSLTGSEAFFGQGTRLTVV.

This clone has just one count. This rearrangement joins TRBV7-9 to TRBJ2-3; TRBD2 is a possible D gene (5 bases). V was cut by 3 bases and J by 2 bases, with 9 bases left in between. The germline CDR1 and CDR2 sequences are SEHNR and FQNEAQ (reference sequence). The CDR3 spans 14 residues. The CDR3 DNA follows: TGTGCCAGCAGCTTCGAGGGCCTCACAGATACGCAGTATTTT. Amino acid sequence: CASSFEGLTDTQYF. Full variable domain (missing parts from reference TRBV7-9 and TRBJ2-3): DTGVSQNPRHKITKRGQNVTFRCDPISEHNRLYWYRQTLGQGPEFLTYFQNEAQLEKSRLLSDRFSAERPKGSFSTLEIQRTEQGDSAMYLCASSFEGLTDTQYFGPGTRLTVL.

The V gene is TRBV27, the J gene TRBJ1-5; 9 bases line up with TRBD1. The CDR3 runs 17 residues. The V segment lost 3 bases and the J segment 0 bases; nucleotides outside the gene matches: 6. Looked up from germline, CDR1 is MNHEY and CDR2 is SMNVEV (reference sequence). The CDR3 protein is CASSFRDRVNSNQPQHF. The CDR3 coding sequence is TGTGCCAGCAGTTTTCGGGACAGGGTCAATAGCAATCAGCCCCAGCATTTT.

The J gene is TRBJ2-2, the V gene TRBV5-1; unclear D gene. Germline V lookup: CDR1 SGHRS, CDR2 YFSETQ. The CDR3 totals 15 residues. The ends were cut back, 0 bases at V and 1 base at J, with 7 bases in the middle. The CDR3 nucleotides are TGCGCCAGCAGCTTGGACACAATGAACACCGGGGAGCTGTTTTTT. As protein: CASSLDTMNTGELFF. The full variable domain, completed using reference TRBV5-1 and TRBJ2-2, is KAGVTQTPRYLIKTRGQQVTLSCSPISGHRSVSWYQQTPGQGLQFLFEYFSETQRNKGNFPGRFSGRQFSNSRSEMNVSTLELGDSALYLCASSLDTMNTGELFFGEGSRLTVL.

The chain combines TRBV29-1 with TRBJ2-1; 8 nucleotides line up with TRBD2. This CDR3 comprises 11 residues. The germline gives CDR1 SQVTM, CDR2 ANQGSEA. The CDR3 sequence: CTGLVNNEQFF. In nucleotides, the CDR3 is TGCACGGGACTAGTCAACAATGAGCAGTTCTTC.